The present TCR beta chain was sequenced within a study of human T cells and chemical hapten exposure. The length of the CDR3 is 17 residues. Trimming pared 1 base from V and 5 bases from J, leaving 20 bases between. Germline V gene sequence: CDR1 SGHDN, CDR2 FVKESK. As for this clonotype: The target antigen is unknown. A read error may explain this, as a much larger clone is one base away.

Findings of the study overall: As patch test score rose, PT1 expanded TCR counts tended to rise as well.

TCRdb independently ran MiXCR on the RACE reads; one entry per CDR3 protein. The table has 70,000 to 95,000 distinct CDR3 sequences, about 6.6% seen once; the top ten hold approximately 1.3%. Time point meaning: patch test 2, 6 weeks after DPC sensitization. The treatment here: therapeutic diphenylcyclopropenone sensitization with weekly scalp DPC. The sequence derives from a woman younger than 45 with alopecia areata. Some clones in this sample may be carry-over from other donors' samples. The chain couples TRBV14 to TRBJ1-1, with a possible D match to TRBD1 (6 bases). Sequenced material: whole blood, taken in connection with sensitization to the hapten diphenylcyclopropenone (DPC). CDR3 sequence: CASSQGHHRVGGTEAFF. The CDR3 DNA sequence: TGTGCCAGCAGCCAAGGACACCACAGGGTCGGGGGTACTGAAGCTTTCTTT.